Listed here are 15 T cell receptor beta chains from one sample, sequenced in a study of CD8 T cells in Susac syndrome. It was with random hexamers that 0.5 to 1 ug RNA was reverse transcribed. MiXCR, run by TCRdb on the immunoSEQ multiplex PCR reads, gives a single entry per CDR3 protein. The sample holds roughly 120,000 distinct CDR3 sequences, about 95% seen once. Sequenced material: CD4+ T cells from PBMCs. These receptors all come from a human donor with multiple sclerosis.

CDR3 loop: CASSIDSGDNEQFF. CDR3 coding DNA: TGTGCCAGTAGTATAGATTCGGGAGACAATGAGCAGTTCTTC. The rearrangement links TRBV19 to TRBJ2-1; TRBD2 is a possible D gene (6 bases). The CDR3 has 14 amino acids. Germline CDR1 reads LNHDA; CDR2 reads SQIVND (reference sequence). Deletions cut 0 bases from V and 5 bases from J, with 8 bases between.

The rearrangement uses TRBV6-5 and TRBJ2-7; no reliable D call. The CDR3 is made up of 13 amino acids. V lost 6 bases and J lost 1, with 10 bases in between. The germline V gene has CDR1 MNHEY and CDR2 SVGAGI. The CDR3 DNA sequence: TGTGCCAGCAGGTCGATAGGTTCCTACGAGCAGTACTTC. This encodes CASRSIGSYEQYF.

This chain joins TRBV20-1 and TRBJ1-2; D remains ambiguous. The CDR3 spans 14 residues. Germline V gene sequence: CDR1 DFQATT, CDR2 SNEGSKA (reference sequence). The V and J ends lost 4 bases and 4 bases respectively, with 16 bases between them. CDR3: CSANSAVIGYGYTF. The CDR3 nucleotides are TGCAGTGCTAACTCAGCGGTGATAGGCTATGGCTACACCTTC.

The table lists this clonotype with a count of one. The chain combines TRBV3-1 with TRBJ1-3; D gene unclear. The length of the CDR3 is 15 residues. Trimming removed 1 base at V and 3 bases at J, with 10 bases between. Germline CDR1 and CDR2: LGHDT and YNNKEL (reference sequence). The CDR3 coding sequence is TGTGCCAGCAGCCAAGTGGGAGGAGGTGGAAACACCATATATTTT. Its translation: CASSQVGGGGNTIYF.

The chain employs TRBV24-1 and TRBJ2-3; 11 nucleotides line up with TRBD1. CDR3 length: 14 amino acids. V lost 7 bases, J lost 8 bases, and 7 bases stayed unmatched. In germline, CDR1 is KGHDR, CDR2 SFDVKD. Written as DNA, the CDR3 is TGTGCCACCAGCCAAGGACAGGGGGCAAGTACGCAGTATTTT. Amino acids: CATSQGQGASTQYF.

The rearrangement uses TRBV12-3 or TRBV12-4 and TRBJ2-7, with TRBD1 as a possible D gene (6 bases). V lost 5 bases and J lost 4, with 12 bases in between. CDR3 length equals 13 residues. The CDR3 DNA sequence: TGTGCCAGCAGTCCCGGGACACCTTACGAGCAGTACTTC. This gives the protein CASSPGTPYEQYF.

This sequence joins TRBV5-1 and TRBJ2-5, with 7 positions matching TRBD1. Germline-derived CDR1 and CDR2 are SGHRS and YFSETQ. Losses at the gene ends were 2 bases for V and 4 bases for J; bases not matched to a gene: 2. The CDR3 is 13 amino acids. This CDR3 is CASSLDRVETQYF. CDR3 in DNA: TGCGCCAGCAGCTTAGACAGGGTAGAGACCCAGTACTTC.

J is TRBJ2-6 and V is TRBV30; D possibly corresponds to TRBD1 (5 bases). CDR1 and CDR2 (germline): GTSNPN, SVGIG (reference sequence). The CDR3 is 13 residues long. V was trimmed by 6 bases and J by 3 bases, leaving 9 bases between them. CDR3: CACSGFGANVLTF. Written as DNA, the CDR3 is TGTGCCTGTTCAGGGTTTGGGGCCAACGTCCTGACTTTC.

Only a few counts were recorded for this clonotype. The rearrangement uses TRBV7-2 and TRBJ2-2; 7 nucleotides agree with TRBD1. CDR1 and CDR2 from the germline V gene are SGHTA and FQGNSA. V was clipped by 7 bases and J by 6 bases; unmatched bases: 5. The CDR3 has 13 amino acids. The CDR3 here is CASNLQGPGELFF. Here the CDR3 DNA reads TGTGCCAGCAACCTACAGGGGCCCGGGGAGCTGTTTTTT.

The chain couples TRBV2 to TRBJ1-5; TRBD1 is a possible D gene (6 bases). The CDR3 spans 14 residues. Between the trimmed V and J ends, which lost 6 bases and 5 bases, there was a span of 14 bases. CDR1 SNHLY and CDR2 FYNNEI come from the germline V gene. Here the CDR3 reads CASRATGIYQPQHF. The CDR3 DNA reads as TGTGCCAGCAGGGCGACAGGCATCTATCAGCCCCAGCATTTT.

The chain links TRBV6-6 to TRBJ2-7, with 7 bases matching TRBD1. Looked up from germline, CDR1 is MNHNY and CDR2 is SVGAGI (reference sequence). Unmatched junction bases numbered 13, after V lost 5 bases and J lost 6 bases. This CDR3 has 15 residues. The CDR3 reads CASSPGQAFLFEQYF. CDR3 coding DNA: TGTGCCAGCAGTCCTGGACAGGCGTTTCTCTTCGAGCAGTACTTC.

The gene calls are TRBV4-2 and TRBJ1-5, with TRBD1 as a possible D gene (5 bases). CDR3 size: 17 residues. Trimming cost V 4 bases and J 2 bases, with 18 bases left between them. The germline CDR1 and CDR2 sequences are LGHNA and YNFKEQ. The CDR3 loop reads CASSPTSSQGGNQPQHF. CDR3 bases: TGTGCCAGCAGCCCGACCTCGTCCCAGGGTGGCAATCAGCCCCAGCATTTT.

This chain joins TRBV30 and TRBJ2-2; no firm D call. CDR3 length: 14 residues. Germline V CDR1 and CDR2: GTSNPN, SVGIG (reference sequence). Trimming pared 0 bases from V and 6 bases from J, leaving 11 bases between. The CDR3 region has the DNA TGTGCCTGGAGTGTACTCAGTGGGGCCGGGGAGCTGTTTTTT. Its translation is CAWSVLSGAGELFF.

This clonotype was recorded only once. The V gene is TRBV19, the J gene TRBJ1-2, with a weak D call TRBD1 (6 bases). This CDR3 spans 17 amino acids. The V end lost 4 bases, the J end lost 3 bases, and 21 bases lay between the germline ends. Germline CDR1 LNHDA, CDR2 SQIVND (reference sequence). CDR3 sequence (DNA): TGTGCCAGTAGTACCCCTCCTGACAGGTCAGGGGACTATGGCTACACCTTC. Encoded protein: CASSTPPDRSGDYGYTF.

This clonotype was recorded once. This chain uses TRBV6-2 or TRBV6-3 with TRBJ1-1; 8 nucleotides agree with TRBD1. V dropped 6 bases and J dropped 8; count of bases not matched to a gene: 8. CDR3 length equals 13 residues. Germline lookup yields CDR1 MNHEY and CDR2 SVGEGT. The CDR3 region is CASSLMWDREAFF. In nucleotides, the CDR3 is TGTGCCAGCAGCCTGATGTGGGACAGGGAAGCTTTCTTT.